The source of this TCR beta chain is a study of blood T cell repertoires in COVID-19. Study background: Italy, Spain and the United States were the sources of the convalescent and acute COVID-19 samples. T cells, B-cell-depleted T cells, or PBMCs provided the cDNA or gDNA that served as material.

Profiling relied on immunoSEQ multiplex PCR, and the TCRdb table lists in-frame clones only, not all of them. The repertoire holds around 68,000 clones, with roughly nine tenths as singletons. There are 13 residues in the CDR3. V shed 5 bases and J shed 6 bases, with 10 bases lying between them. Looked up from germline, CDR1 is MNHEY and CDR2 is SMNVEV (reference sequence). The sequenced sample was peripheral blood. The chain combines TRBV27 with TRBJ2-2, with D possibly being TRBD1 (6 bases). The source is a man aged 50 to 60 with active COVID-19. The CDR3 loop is CASSPGVAGELFF. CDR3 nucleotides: TGTGCCAGCAGTCCAGGGGTGGCCGGGGAGCTGTTTTTT.